This TCR beta chain originates from a study of T cell responses to AZD1222 COVID-19 vaccine. This clone has a handful of counts. Germline CDR1 ENHRY, CDR2 SYGVKD. This CDR3 has 16 residues. V shed 3 bases and J 2 bases; nucleotides not matched to a gene: 6. TCRdb's table, derived via immunoSEQ multiplex PCR, lists solely in-frame clones and lacks some. The table records 120,000 or so clones, approximately 84% of them present only once. The chain combines TRBV10-3 with TRBJ2-2, with 7 bases aligning to TRBD1. The sample was peripheral blood, taken on day 0 of AZD1222 vaccination. The sequence was collected from an adult in good health. CDR3 bases: TGTGCCATCAGTGAAGGCAGGGGGACCAACACCGGGGAGCTGTTTTTT. Amino acids: CAISEGRGTNTGELFF.